This T cell receptor beta chain was identified during a study of T cell responses to AZD1222 COVID-19 vaccine. Sequencing was performed with immunoSEQ multiplex PCR; in TCRdb, only in-frame clones are kept and a portion is missing. Among approximately 270,000 clones listed, around 93% were seen once. Germline lookup yields CDR1 SNHLY and CDR2 FYNNEI. The CDR3 has 10 amino acids. V was trimmed by 3 bases and J by 9 bases, leaving 6 bases between them. V and J are TRBV2 and TRBJ2-7, with D possibly TRBD2 on 6 matching bases. The clonotype comes from an adult who received the AZD1222 COVID-19 vaccine. Here the sequenced sample was peripheral blood, taken 28 days after the second AZD1222 dose. The chain's CDR3 is CASSEGGQYF. In DNA, the CDR3 is TGTGCCAGCAGTGAGGGGGGGCAGTACTTC.